The entry that follows covers one T cell receptor (beta chain) sequence. The entry originates in a study of blood T cell repertoires in COVID-19. Looking at the study overall: Both acute and convalescent COVID-19 samples were obtained from the United States, Italy and Spain. The cDNA or gDNA used as material had been derived from T cells, B-cell-depleted T cells, or PBMCs.

Original handling: For nucleated cells, counts were estimated from reference gene primer amplification. Sequencing was performed with immunoSEQ multiplex PCR; in TCRdb, only in-frame clones are kept and a portion is missing. V, J and clone size are those of that table, while D and trimming were read from the DNA. The repertoire includes about 99,000 clones, over 75% of them detected once, and 13% sits in the top ten. Trimming pared 0 bases from V and 6 bases from J, leaving 13 bases between. The CDR3 has 15 amino acids. Germline V gene sequence: CDR1 LGHNA, CDR2 YNFKEQ. This chain uses TRBV4-2 with TRBJ2-3; the D gene is possibly TRBD2 (6 bases). The material sequenced was peripheral blood. The receptor was derived from a human donor in a cohort sampled during active or convalescent COVID-19. CDR3 region: CASSQETRSLDTQYF. The DNA for the CDR3 is TGTGCCAGCAGCCAAGAGACTAGATCACTGGATACGCAGTATTTT.